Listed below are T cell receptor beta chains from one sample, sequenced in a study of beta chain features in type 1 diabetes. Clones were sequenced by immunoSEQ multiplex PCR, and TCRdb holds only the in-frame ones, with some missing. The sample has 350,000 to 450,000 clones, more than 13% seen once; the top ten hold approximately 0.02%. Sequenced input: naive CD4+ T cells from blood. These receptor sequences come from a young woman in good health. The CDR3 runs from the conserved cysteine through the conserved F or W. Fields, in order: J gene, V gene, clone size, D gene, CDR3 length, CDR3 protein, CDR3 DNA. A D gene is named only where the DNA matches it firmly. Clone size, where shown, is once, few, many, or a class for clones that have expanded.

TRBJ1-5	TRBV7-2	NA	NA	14	CASSFLRDNQPQHF	TGTGCCAGCAGCTTTCTCAGGGACAATCAGCCCCAGCATTTT
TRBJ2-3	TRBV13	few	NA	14	CASSLSPLSDTQYF	TGTGCCAGCAGCTTAAGCCCCCTCTCGGATACGCAGTATTTT
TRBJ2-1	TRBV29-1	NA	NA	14	CSARAGPNYNEQFF	TGCAGCGCCAGGGCGGGACCCAACTACAATGAGCAGTTCTTC
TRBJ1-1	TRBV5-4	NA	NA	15	CASSLGAGMNTEAFF	TGTGCCAGCAGCTTGGGAGCAGGAATGAACACTGAAGCTTTCTTT
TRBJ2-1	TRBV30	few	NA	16	CAWSSPSSAIPDEQFF	TGTGCCTGGAGTTCCCCTTCTAGCGCGATACCTGATGAGCAGTTCTTC
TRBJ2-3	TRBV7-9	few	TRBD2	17	CASSLGGLAGVGDTQYF	TGTGCCAGCAGCCTGGGCGGACTAGCGGGAGTTGGAGATACGCAGTATTTT
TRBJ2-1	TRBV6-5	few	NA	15	CASSYGTASYNEQFF	TGTGCCAGCAGTTACGGGACTGCTTCGTACAATGAGCAGTTCTTC
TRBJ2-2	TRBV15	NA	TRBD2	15	CATSRDRAGGGELFF	TGTGCCACCAGCAGAGATAGAGCGGGAGGGGGGGAGCTGTTTTTT
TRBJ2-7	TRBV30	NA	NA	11	CAWGGGGEQYF	TGTGCCTGGGGAGGCGGCGGGGAGCAGTACTTC
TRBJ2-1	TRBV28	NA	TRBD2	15	CASSLATSGSHEQFF	TGTGCCAGCAGTTTAGCGACTAGCGGCTCACACGAGCAGTTCTTC